The 17 T cell receptor beta chains given below trace back to one sample, sequenced in a study of T cell changes during pregnancy in multiple sclerosis. Using immunoSEQ multiplex PCR, the repertoire was profiled, and TCRdb retains in-frame clones only, with some absent. The repertoire holds roughly 42,000 clones, with 89% as singletons. Sequencing was performed on CD4+ T cells from peripheral blood mononuclear cells, taken in the first trimester of pregnancy. The source is a female donor with multiple sclerosis, enrolled in a pregnancy study.

This chain links TRBV29-1 with TRBJ2-7; TRBD1 aligns across 8 bases. V shed 7 bases and J 0 bases; nucleotides not matched to a gene: 5. The CDR3 covers 13 residues. The germline V gene has CDR1 SQVTM and CDR2 ANQGSEA. Here the CDR3 DNA reads TGCAGCGCCAGGACAGGGAGCTCCTACGAGCAGTACTTC. It translates to CSARTGSSYEQYF.

CDR3 residues: CASRPGTGRLEQFF. The CDR3, as DNA: TGTGCCAGCAGACCCGGGACTGGACGATTGGAGCAGTTCTTC. This chain links TRBV5-6 with TRBJ2-1, with D tentatively TRBD2 (6 bases). Deletions cut 5 bases from V and 10 bases from J, with 19 bases between. This CDR3 region has 14 residues. Germline V gene lookup returns CDR1 SGHDT and CDR2 YYEEEE.

Only a few counts were recorded for this clone. This chain uses TRBV25-1 with TRBJ1-1; D call uncertain. This CDR3 comprises 13 residues. Germline assignment: CDR1 MGHDK and CDR2 SYGVNS. Trimming took off 3 bases at V and 1 base at J, with 6 bases between the two ends. The CDR3 reads CASSDVGNTEAFF. CDR3 nucleotide sequence: TGTGCCAGCAGTGATGTCGGGAACACTGAAGCTTTCTTT.

The rearrangement joins TRBV27 to TRBJ2-7; 8 bases fit TRBD1. The CDR3 consists of 14 residues. Trimming removed 5 bases from V and 5 bases from J; junction bases left unmatched: 8. Germline-derived CDR1 and CDR2 are MNHEY and SMNVEV (reference sequence). CDR3 sequence: CASSPDREGHEQYF. CDR3 sequence (DNA): TGTGCCAGCAGTCCGGACAGGGAAGGGCACGAGCAGTACTTC.

The chain couples TRBV6-1 to TRBJ2-5, with 12 bases aligning to TRBD2. Germline V gene lookup returns CDR1 MNHNS and CDR2 SASEGT. V was pared by 4 bases and J by 2 bases, with 17 bases of the junction left unmatched. This CDR3 contains 20 residues. This CDR3 is CASSGVLAGGPGGVQETQYF. Written as DNA, the CDR3 is TGTGCCAGCAGTGGGGTGCTAGCGGGAGGGCCGGGCGGGGTACAAGAGACCCAGTACTTC.

The chain recombines TRBV9 with TRBJ2-2; the D gene is possibly TRBD2 (6 bases). With 0 bases removed from V and 7 bases from J, the gap between germline ends came to 13 bases. This CDR3 has 15 amino acids. Germline V gene data show CDR1 as SGDLS and CDR2 as YYNGEE. CDR3 region: CASSVDRGYRGELFF. CDR3 nucleotides: TGTGCCAGCAGCGTAGATCGGGGGTACCGCGGGGAGCTGTTTTTT.

The chain is built from TRBV6-5 and TRBJ1-1, with D possibly being TRBD1 (5 bases). V lost 2 bases and J lost 0, with 13 bases in between. CDR1 is MNHEY and CDR2 is SVGAGI in the germline V gene. This CDR3 is 16 amino acids long. The CDR3 sequence: CASSYQGGPMNTEAFF. The CDR3, as DNA: TGTGCCAGCAGTTACCAGGGTGGACCTATGAACACTGAAGCTTTCTTT.

V gene TRBV7-2 combines with J gene TRBJ2-5, with 7 bases aligning to TRBD2. V was pared by 5 bases and J by 4 bases, with 7 bases of the junction left unmatched. This CDR3 has 14 amino acids. Germline assignment: CDR1 SGHTA and CDR2 FQGNSA. The CDR3 here is CASSQSGGPETQYF. CDR3 DNA: TGTGCCAGCAGCCAATCGGGAGGACCAGAGACCCAGTACTTC.

This chain uses TRBV6-5 with TRBJ1-1; 8 bases map to TRBD1. After removal of 10 bases from V and 2 bases from J, the junction contained 6 bases not matched to a gene. The CDR3 extends over 13 amino acids. Germline CDR1 and CDR2: MNHEY and SVGAGI. Here the CDR3 DNA reads TGTGCCATCGCGGACAGGGCAAACACTGAAGCTTTCTTT. This sequence encodes CAIADRANTEAFF.

This sequence joins TRBV7-9 and TRBJ2-3; D remains unclear. The CDR3 has 12 amino acids. Trimming left V 5 bases short and J 6 bases short, with 9 bases between. Germline CDR1 SEHNR, CDR2 FQNEAQ (reference sequence). The CDR3 nucleotides read TGTGCCAGCAGCGCCTCTATGGATACGCAGTATTTT. Translated: CASSASMDTQYF.

The genes are TRBV6-5 and TRBJ2-7; 7 bases align to TRBD2. The CDR3 extends over 13 amino acids. From germline, CDR1 is MNHEY and CDR2 SVGAGI. The junction had 1 base not matched to a gene; V was cut back by 5 bases and J by 0 bases. As DNA, the CDR3 is TGTGCCAGCAGTCTAGCGGCCTCCTACGAGCAGTACTTC. It translates to CASSLAASYEQYF.

This chain joins TRBV5-1 and TRBJ2-5; D ambiguous. CDR1 and CDR2 (germline): SGHRS, YFSETQ. V was clipped by 0 bases and J by 3 bases, with 3 bases between them. The CDR3 totals 12 residues. CDR3 sequence: CASSLAKETQYF. DNA of the CDR3: TGCGCCAGCAGCTTGGCCAAAGAGACCCAGTACTTC.

The chain is built from TRBV9 and TRBJ2-2; D gene uncertain. Germline V gene data show CDR1 as SGDLS and CDR2 as YYNGEE. This CDR3 is 12 amino acids long. Trimming removed 1 base from V and 8 bases from J, with 6 bases in between. CDR3 residues: CASSVWAGELFF. The DNA for the CDR3 is TGTGCCAGCAGCGTATGGGCGGGGGAGCTGTTTTTT.

V and J are TRBV18 and TRBJ2-1; 8 bases map to TRBD1. CDR1 is KGHSH, CDR2 LQKENI, per germline. This CDR3 comprises 15 residues. Trimming removed 5 bases from V and 4 bases from J; junction bases left unmatched: 7. The CDR3 region is CASSTGTGIYNEQFF. CDR3 coding DNA: TGTGCCAGCTCAACCGGGACAGGAATTTACAATGAGCAGTTCTTC.

This clone was observed a single time. The chain recombines TRBV6-6 with TRBJ1-4, with a possible D match to TRBD1 (6 bases). The CDR3 has 14 amino acids. Trimming took off 4 bases at V and 8 bases at J, with 14 bases between the two ends. Per germline, CDR1 MNHNY and CDR2 SVGAGI (reference sequence). The CDR3, as DNA: TGTGCCAGCAGTTCTTTCAAGGGGGTGGAAAAACTGTTTTTT. This sequence encodes CASSSFKGVEKLFF.

This CDR3 is CASSLTPLLYNEQFF. The CDR3 DNA follows: TGTGCCAGCAGCTTGACTCCACTATTATACAATGAGCAGTTCTTC. The rearrangement uses TRBV7-2 and TRBJ2-1; D unresolved. V lost 3 bases, J lost 4 bases, and 13 bases lay in between. There are 15 residues in the CDR3. Looked up from germline, CDR1 is SGHTA and CDR2 is FQGNSA.

The chain couples TRBV4-1 to TRBJ1-2; D ambiguous. Trimming pared 2 bases from V and 2 bases from J, leaving 15 bases between. The germline V gene encodes CDR1 MGHRA and CDR2 YSYEKL. The CDR3 sequence is 16 residues long. CDR3 amino acids: CASSQPTTEPNYGYTF. The CDR3 bases are TGCGCCAGCAGCCAACCTACGACGGAGCCCAACTATGGCTACACCTTC.